This is a list of T cell receptor beta chains from one sample in a study of cytomegalovirus exposure and HLA in healthy donors. Produced via immunoSEQ multiplex PCR; TCRdb's table is partial and in-frame only. The sample lists some 200,000 clones; around 81% were seen once. The sample consisted of PBMCs. These receptors originate from a young woman in good health and CMV-seropositive. CDR3s include the opening cysteine and the closing phenylalanine or tryptophan. The order of the fields is D gene, V gene, J gene, clone size, CDR3 DNA, CDR3 protein. A D gene is named only where the DNA matches it firmly. Clone sizes are given selectively: once, few, many, or a class where the clone is expanded.

D gene: TRBD1; V gene: TRBV4-2; J gene: TRBJ2-7; clone size: .; CDR3 DNA: TGTGCCAGCAGCCCAACAGGGGGCGATTACGAGCAGTACTTC; CDR3 protein: CASSPTGGDYEQYF
D gene: .; V gene: TRBV7-2; J gene: TRBJ2-5; clone size: few; CDR3 DNA: TGTGCCAGCAGCTTAGGTAGCGGAAGACAAGAGACCCAGTACTTC; CDR3 protein: CASSLGSGRQETQYF
D gene: TRBD2; V gene: TRBV2; J gene: TRBJ2-5; clone size: .; CDR3 DNA: TGTGCCAGCAAACAGACACTAGCGGGGAAAGAGACCCAGTACTTC; CDR3 protein: CASKQTLAGKETQYF
D gene: .; V gene: TRBV29-1; J gene: TRBJ1-2; clone size: few; CDR3 DNA: TGCAGCGCCGCGGGATTCAGAGAGGGCTATGGCTACACCTTC; CDR3 protein: CSAAGFREGYGYTF
D gene: .; V gene: TRBV7-2; J gene: TRBJ2-4; clone size: few; CDR3 DNA: TGTGCCAGCAGCACAGGGTCCCAAGCCAAAAACATTCAGTACTTC; CDR3 protein: CASSTGSQAKNIQYF
D gene: .; V gene: TRBV27; J gene: TRBJ1-5; clone size: .; CDR3 DNA: TGTGCCAGCAGTAGGTCGCCCAGGGGCAGCAATCAGCCCCAGCATTTT; CDR3 protein: CASSRSPRGSNQPQHF
D gene: TRBD1; V gene: TRBV27; J gene: TRBJ1-2; clone size: .; CDR3 DNA: TGTGCCAGCAGTCCACAGGGGGTCTATGGCTACACCTTC; CDR3 protein: CASSPQGVYGYTF
D gene: .; V gene: TRBV19; J gene: TRBJ1-2; clone size: few; CDR3 DNA: TGTGCCAGTAGTCTTCGGGGGGCGGCTGGCTACACCTTC; CDR3 protein: CASSLRGAAGYTF
D gene: .; V gene: TRBV5-4; J gene: TRBJ2-5; clone size: .; CDR3 DNA: TGTGCCAGCAGCTTAGGGGGTTGGGACCAAGAGACCCAGTACTTC; CDR3 protein: CASSLGGWDQETQYF
D gene: TRBD1; V gene: TRBV9; J gene: TRBJ1-4; clone size: once; CDR3 DNA: TGTGCCAGCAGCGCGCAGGGGGCAACTAATGAAAAACTGTTTTTT; CDR3 protein: CASSAQGATNEKLFF
D gene: .; V gene: TRBV28; J gene: TRBJ2-7; clone size: once; CDR3 DNA: TGTGCCAGCAGTTTGAGCCGGGCCTACGAGCAGTACTTC; CDR3 protein: CASSLSRAYEQYF
D gene: TRBD2; V gene: TRBV18; J gene: TRBJ2-3; clone size: .; CDR3 DNA: TGTGCCAGCTCACCACGTCCGGGGGGGGCGGGCACAGATACGCAGTATTTT; CDR3 protein: CASSPRPGGAGTDTQYF
D gene: .; V gene: TRBV6-5; J gene: TRBJ1-2; clone size: .; CDR3 DNA: TGTGCCAGCAGGTCGTTCGGGGGTCAAGGCTACACCTTC; CDR3 protein: CASRSFGGQGYTF
D gene: .; V gene: TRBV2; J gene: TRBJ2-1; clone size: .; CDR3 DNA: TGTGCCAGCAGTGTGGAGGGTTTGGGAGCGGGTGAGCAGTTCTTC; CDR3 protein: CASSVEGLGAGEQFF
D gene: TRBD1; V gene: TRBV9; J gene: TRBJ1-6; clone size: .; CDR3 DNA: TGTGCCAGCAGCGTGGACAGGGAATCCTATAATTCACCCCTCCACTTT; CDR3 protein: CASSVDRESYNSPLHF
D gene: .; V gene: TRBV28; J gene: TRBJ2-7; clone size: .; CDR3 DNA: TGTGCCAGCAGTTTCGACTTCGGCAGGGACGAGCAGTACTTC; CDR3 protein: CASSFDFGRDEQYF
D gene: .; V gene: TRBV5-4; J gene: TRBJ2-7; clone size: .; CDR3 DNA: TGTGCCAGCAGCTTGGACGTTAGCTATAGCGAGCAGTACTTC; CDR3 protein: CASSLDVSYSEQYF